The TCR beta chain described here comes from a study of blood T cell repertoires in COVID-19. CDR3 size: 14 residues. V was clipped by 0 bases and J by 5 bases, with 13 bases between them. The germline V gene has CDR1 SQVTM and CDR2 ANQGSEA. In the study's own analysis: How many nucleated cells were present was estimated from reference gene primer amplification. TCRdb keeps only in-frame clones here, not all; method: immunoSEQ multiplex PCR. Clone size and the V and J calls come from that table; the DNA yielded D and trimming. The data hold about 88,000 clones, with approximately 90% observed a single time.

This TCR came from a man aged 55 to 69 with acute or convalescent COVID-19. The rearrangement uses TRBV29-1 and TRBJ2-5, with D maybe TRBD2 (5 bases). Material: peripheral blood. The CDR3 coding sequence is TGCAGCGTTGAAGACCGGACCAGAGGGGAGACCCAGTACTTC. Translated, it gives CSVEDRTRGETQYF.